The 17 T cell receptor beta chains given below trace back to one sample, sequenced in a study of CD8+ T cells in alopecia areata. Extraction and reverse transcription of RNA yielded cDNA as the sequencing template. This table comes from immunoSEQ multiplex PCR, and its TCRdb copy is limited to in-frame clones, with some not included. This sample has more than 250,000 clones, each found more than once. A panel of CD4, CD8alpha, NKG2D, NKG2ACE and other markers served to sort pooled cutaneous lymph node cells. Specimen: CD4+ T cells sorted from a lymph node. The receptor source for this set is a C3H/HeJ mouse with alopecia areata. The strain's MHC: H2-k.

This clone was seen a handful of times. Mouse names are used for the genes. The read stops 4 residues short of the end of the CDR3; the missing end is completed from the germline J gene. This sequence joins TRBV5 and TRBJ2-1, with D hard to call. The CDR3 is made up of 15 amino acids. Trimming left V 0 bases short and J 0 bases short, with 6 bases between. The V gene's germline CDR1 is LGHNA and CDR2 YNLKQL (reference sequence). Incomplete CDR3 DNA: TGTGCCAGCAGCCAAGACAGTTATAACTATGCT. Protein product: CASSQDSYNYA. The complete CDR3 protein is CASSQDSYNYAEQFF.

This clone was seen only a few times. Mouse gene names apply. Read coverage stops 4 residues before the CDR3 terminus; the germline J gene supplies the remainder. V and J are TRBV31 and TRBJ2-5, with D uncertain. CDR1 and CDR2 (germline): GKSSPN, SITVG. The CDR3 consists of 13 residues. Trimming pared 1 base from V and 3 bases from J, leaving 8 bases between. The CDR3 bases that were read are TGTGCCTGGAGTCCCCGACAACAAGAC. It translates to CAWSPRQQD. The full-length CDR3 reads as CAWSPRQQDTQYF.

Notes on this clone: Gene and germline names: mouse. Partial CDR3 DNA: TGTGCCAGCAGTCCCCTCCCGGGACAGGGGAATGCT. Residues: CASSPLPGQGNA. The whole CDR3 protein reads CASSPLPGQGNAEQFF. The V and J genes are TRBV19 and TRBJ2-1; TRBD1 matches 10 bases. The read terminates 4 residues ahead of where the CDR3 ends, so the germline J gene completes it. V gave up 4 bases and J gave up 5 bases; unmatched junction bases: 9. CDR3 size: 16 residues. From germline, CDR1 is FNHDT and CDR2 SITEND (reference sequence).

The sample holds a few counts of this clone. The listed genes are named as in mouse. The read ends 4 residues before the CDR3 terminus; that terminus is restored from the germline J gene. The V and J genes are TRBV13-2 and TRBJ2-5; perhaps TRBD2 as D (7 bases). Trimming left V 0 bases short and J 0 bases short, with 11 bases between. Germline assignment: CDR1 NNHNN and CDR2 SYGAGS (reference sequence). CDR3 length: 16 amino acids. The CDR3 bases that were read are TGTGCCAGCGGTGATGTGGGGGGCCTTAACCAAGAC. This codes for CASGDVGGLNQD. From start to end, the CDR3 is CASGDVGGLNQDTQYF.

Concerning this clone: Genes here carry mouse names. The CDR3 goes on 4 residues after the read ends, and that part is filled in from the germline J gene. This CDR3 is also generated by other DNA sequences in the sample. The chain employs TRBV13-1 and TRBJ2-7; no clear D. The length of the CDR3 is 11 residues. Germline loops: CDR1 NSHNY, CDR2 SYGAGN. This chain's CDR3 is CASSPQYEQYF. Partial CDR3 DNA: TGTGCCAGCAGTCCACAATAT.

Turning to this clone: Genes and germline are mouse. The sequenced fragment ends 4 residues before the CDR3 boundary, so the rest is inferred from the germline J gene. At the DNA level, this CDR3 is encoded by other sequences in the same sample as well. The V call is TRBV19, the J call TRBJ1-2; D is possibly TRBD1 (6 bases). This CDR3 has 15 residues. Germline V lookup: CDR1 FNHDT, CDR2 SITEND (reference sequence). The V end lost 2 bases, the J end lost 1 base, and 12 bases lay between the germline ends. The CDR3 loop reads CASSIGGARNSDYTF. The covered CDR3 bases are TGTGCCAGCAGTATCGGGGGGGCGAGAAACTCC.

This clone has more than one count but fewer than ten. The gene names here belong to mouse. The DNA ends 4 residues before the CDR3 does, and the rest of the CDR3 is filled in from the germline J gene. This sequence joins TRBV13-3 and TRBJ2-7; the D gene is possibly TRBD2 (6 bases). The CDR3 runs 13 residues. Germline CDR1 is NNHDY and CDR2 is SYVADS. The CDR3 sequence is CASSDAMGDEQYF. The CDR3 DNA, read in part, is TGTGCCAGCAGTGATGCAATGGGGGAT.

This clone turned up a few times. Germline and genes here are mouse. The CDR3 extends 4 residues past the end of the read, so its final part is completed from the germline J gene. The V gene is TRBV13-3, the J gene TRBJ2-7, with 7 bases that match TRBD1. V lost 1 base and J lost 3; bases outside the gene matches: 1. Germline V lookup: CDR1 NNHDY, CDR2 SYVADS. This CDR3 region has 13 residues. CDR3 in amino acids: CASSDTGVYEQYF. CDR3 DNA, as far as it was read: TGTGCCAGCAGTGATACAGGGGTCTAT.

On this clone: Germline and genes: mouse. The DNA ends 4 residues before the CDR3 does, and the rest of the CDR3 is filled in from the germline J gene. Other DNA sequences in the sample encode the same CDR3. The V call is TRBV13-2, the J call TRBJ2-7; 8 bases line up with TRBD1. The V gene's germline CDR1 is NNHNN and CDR2 SYGAGS (reference sequence). CDR3 length: 13 residues. The covered CDR3 bases are TGTGCCAGCGGTGAAGGACAGGGATAT. As protein: CASGEGQGY. The CDR3 reads in full as CASGEGQGYEQYF.

This clone has only a few counts. Mouse gene names apply. The CDR3 goes on 4 residues after the read ends, and that part is filled in from the germline J gene. J is TRBJ2-3 and V is TRBV1; 8 positions match TRBD2. The CDR3 extends over 15 amino acids. V dropped 0 bases and J dropped 3; count of bases not matched to a gene: 2. Per germline, CDR1 NSQYPW and CDR2 LRSPGD (reference sequence). CDR3: CTCSADGGVAETLYF. The sequenced part of the CDR3 DNA is TGCACCTGCAGTGCAGATGGGGGGGTGGCAGAA. The variable domain in full, with the rest retrieved from reference TRBV1 and TRBJ2-3, is VTLLEQNPRWRLVPRGQAVNLRCILKNSQYPWMSWYQQDLQKQLQWLFTLRSPGDKEVKSLPGADYLATRVTDTELRLQVANMSQGRTLYCTCSADGGVAETLYFGSGTRLTVL.

Concerning this clone itself: Mouse gene names and germline throughout. The read terminates 4 residues ahead of where the CDR3 ends, so the germline J gene completes it. The chain joins TRBV19 to TRBJ2-1, with 8 nucleotides matching TRBD1. V shed 6 bases, J shed 5 bases, and the junction held 7 bases outside the gene matches. Germline V gene lookup returns CDR1 FNHDT and CDR2 SITEND (reference sequence). The CDR3 covers 14 residues. The CDR3 here is CASNSRDRNAEQFF. CDR3 DNA, as far as it was read: TGTGCCAGCAACTCCCGGGACAGGAATGCT. Complete variable domain (other parts from reference TRBV19 and TRBJ2-1): GGIITQTPKFLIGQEGQKLTLKCQQNFNHDTMYWYRQDSGKGLRLIYYSITENDLQKGDLSEGYDASREKKSSFSLTVTSAQKNEMAVFLCASNSRDRNAEQFFGPGTRLTVL.

As to this clone: Gene names refer to mouse genes. Coverage ceases 4 residues before the CDR3 finishes, and the germline J gene fills in the end. This rearrangement joins TRBV5 to TRBJ2-1, with 8 positions matching TRBD2. V shed 1 base and J 0 bases; nucleotides not matched to a gene: 5. CDR3 length equals 17 residues. Germline CDR1 LGHNA, CDR2 YNLKQL (reference sequence). The sequenced CDR3 bases are TGTGCCAGCAGCCAAGCGGCTGGGGGGTATAACTATGCT. This translates into CASSQAAGGYNYA. The full CDR3 protein is CASSQAAGGYNYAEQFF.

Concerning this clone itself: Mouse germline and gene names are used. Sequencing ends 4 residues short of the CDR3 end; the germline J gene provides the rest. V gene TRBV1 combines with J gene TRBJ1-2; a weak D match, TRBD1 (5 bases). The CDR3 runs 15 residues. CDR1 and CDR2 (germline): NSQYPW, LRSPGD (reference sequence). The V end lost 0 bases, the J end lost 0 bases, and 8 bases lay between the germline ends. CDR3 bases read: TGCACCTGCAGTGCAGAACAGGCCTCAAACTCC. Translated, it gives CTCSAEQASNS. The CDR3 in full is CTCSAEQASNSDYTF. Full variable domain (remainder filled in from reference TRBV1 and TRBJ1-2): VTLLEQNPRWRLVPRGQAVNLRCILKNSQYPWMSWYQQDLQKQLQWLFTLRSPGDKEVKSLPGADYLATRVTDTELRLQVANMSQGRTLYCTCSAEQASNSDYTFGSGTRLLVI.

Points on this clone: The gene symbols are mouse symbols. The CDR3 end is not reached by the read, which stops 4 residues before it; the germline J gene fills it in. The chain carries TRBV19 and TRBJ1-1; perhaps TRBD1 as D (6 bases). CDR3 length: 14 residues. Germline CDR1 is FNHDT and CDR2 is SITEND (reference sequence). Trimming took off 1 base at V and 3 bases at J, with 10 bases between the two ends. Here the CDR3 reads CASSINHRDTEVFF. The part of the CDR3 DNA that was read is TGTGCCAGCAGTATAAACCACAGGGACACA. The full variable domain, rest sourced from reference TRBV19 and TRBJ1-1, is GGIITQTPKFLIGQEGQKLTLKCQQNFNHDTMYWYRQDSGKGLRLIYYSITENDLQKGDLSEGYDASREKKSSFSLTVTSAQKNEMAVFLCASSINHRDTEVFFGKGTRLTVV.

Of note for this clone: All gene names here are mouse names. The CDR3 DNA, read in part, is TGTGCCAGCAGTGACCCGCTGGGGGGTGCAAACACCGGG. It is translated as CASSDPLGGANTG. The entire CDR3 reads CASSDPLGGANTGQLYF. This chain uses TRBV13-3 with TRBJ2-2; 8 bases map to TRBD2. The read is 4 residues too short to cover the CDR3 end, so that end is filled in from the germline J gene. This CDR3 has 17 amino acids. The V and J ends lost 2 bases and 0 bases, in that order; junction bases with no gene match: 6. The germline V gene has CDR1 NNHDY and CDR2 SYVADS. Together with reference TRBV13-3 and TRBJ2-2, the CDR3 gives the full variable domain: EAAVTQSPRSKVAVTGGKVTLSCHQTNNHDYMYWYRQDTGHGLRLIHYSYVADSTEKGDIPDGYKASRPSQENFSLILELASLSQTAVYFCASSDPLGGANTGQLYFGEGSKLTVL.

This clone has only a few counts. Gene names and germline match the mouse. The read is 4 residues too short to cover the CDR3 end, so that end is filled in from the germline J gene. The chain has TRBV13-2 and TRBJ2-3; possibly TRBD1 for D (5 bases). V lost 1 base, J lost 0 bases, and 9 bases lay in between. This CDR3 is built from 15 residues. Per germline, CDR1 NNHNN and CDR2 SYGAGS (reference sequence). CDR3 bases read: TGTGCCAGCGGTGATCCCAGGGAAAGTGCAGAA. Residues: CASGDPRESAE. In full, the CDR3 reads CASGDPRESAETLYF.

The sample holds a few counts of this clone. Gene names refer to mouse genes. Coverage ceases 3 residues before the CDR3 finishes, and the germline J gene fills in the end. The V and J genes are TRBV1 and TRBJ1-6; TRBD1 matches 9 bases. TRBJ1-6 is an open reading frame, and its role is uncertain. J lost 7 bases, V lost 6 bases, and 7 bases had no gene match. The CDR3 sequence is 15 residues long. Looked up from germline, CDR1 is NSQYPW and CDR2 is LRSPGD (reference sequence). CDR3 residues: CTCSVQGALNSPLYF. The CDR3 bases that were read are TGCACCTGCAGCGTACAGGGGGCGCTAAATTCGCCC.